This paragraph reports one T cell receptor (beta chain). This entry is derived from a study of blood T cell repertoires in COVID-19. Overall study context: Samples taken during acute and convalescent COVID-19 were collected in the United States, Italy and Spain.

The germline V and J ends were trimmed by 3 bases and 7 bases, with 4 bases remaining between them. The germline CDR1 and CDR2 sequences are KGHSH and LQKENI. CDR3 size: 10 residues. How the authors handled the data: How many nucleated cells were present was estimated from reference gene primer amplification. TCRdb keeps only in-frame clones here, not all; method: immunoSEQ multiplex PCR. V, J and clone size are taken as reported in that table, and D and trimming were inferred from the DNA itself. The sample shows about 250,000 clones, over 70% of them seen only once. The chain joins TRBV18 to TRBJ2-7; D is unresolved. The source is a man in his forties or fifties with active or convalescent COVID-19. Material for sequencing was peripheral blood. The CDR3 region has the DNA TGTGCCAGCTCACCGAGGGAGCAGTACTTC. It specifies CASSPREQYF.